This is a list of T cell receptor beta chains from one sample in a study of OX40 agonist ivuxolimab in advanced cancers. Profiling relied on immunoSEQ multiplex PCR, and the TCRdb table lists in-frame clones only, not all of them. In the table there are fewer than 75,000 clones, approximately 80% of which are singletons. Sequencing was performed on CD4+ or CD8+ T cells sorted from blood, taken in a trial of the OX40 agonist ivuxolimab. These receptors were taken from an adult with an advanced solid tumor such as melanoma, head and neck, liver or kidney cancer. The CDR3 runs from the conserved cysteine through the conserved F or W. The D gene is left open where the match is weak. The listing skips clone size in some rows; elsewhere it reads once, few, many or a size class.

V	J	D	size	CDR3	DNA
TRBV4-1	TRBJ1-5	NA	once	CASSQDPAVNQPQHF	TGCGCCAGCAGCCAAGATCCCGCAGTCAATCAGCCCCAGCATTTT
TRBV4-1	TRBJ1-3	NA	NA	CASSQGSPGSGNTIYF	TGCGCCAGCAGCCAAGGGTCGCCGGGCAGCGGAAACACCATATATTTT
TRBV2	TRBJ1-1	NA	NA	CASSEGWGNTEAFF	TGTGCCAGCAGTGAAGGATGGGGGAACACTGAAGCTTTCTTT
TRBV4-3	TRBJ1-2	NA	few	CASSQDPRDPIGYTF	TGCGCCAGCAGCCAAGATCCCAGGGATCCTATTGGCTACACCTTC
TRBV9	TRBJ2-1	TRBD2	NA	CASSPRLASYNEQFF	TGTGCCAGCAGCCCGAGACTAGCGAGCTACAATGAGCAGTTCTTC
TRBV4-3	TRBJ2-2	TRBD2	few	CASSHRLAVPNTGELFF	TGCGCCAGCAGCCACCGACTAGCGGTCCCGAACACCGGGGAGCTGTTTTTT
TRBV5-6	TRBJ1-1	NA	NA	CASSLTQGTLMNTEAFF	TGTGCCAGCAGCTTGACACAGGGAACGTTAATGAACACTGAAGCTTTCTTT
TRBV6-1	TRBJ2-5	NA	NA	CASSIAVETQYF	TGTGCCAGCAGTATAGCGGTAGAGACCCAGTACTTC
TRBV20-1	TRBJ2-7	NA	NA	CSARPGYEQYF	TGCAGTGCTAGACCTGGCTACGAGCAGTACTTC
TRBV11-3	TRBJ1-4	TRBD1	NA	CASSLRDSNNEKLFF	TGTGCCAGCAGCTTAAGGGACAGTAATAATGAAAAACTGTTTTTT
TRBV6-5	TRBJ2-1	NA	once	CASSSYRVNEQFF	TGTGCCAGCAGTTCTTACAGGGTTAATGAGCAGTTCTTC
TRBV5-8	TRBJ2-5	TRBD1	few	CASSYFGQGRKETQYF	TGTGCCAGCAGCTACTTTGGACAGGGACGCAAAGAGACCCAGTACTTC
TRBV5-1	TRBJ2-2	TRBD2	few	CASSRTSGGAHTGELFF	TGCGCCAGCAGCCGGACTAGCGGGGGGGCGCACACCGGGGAGCTGTTTTTT
TRBV5-1	TRBJ2-7	TRBD1	few	CASSLTGGADEQYF	TGCGCCAGCAGCCTGACAGGGGGCGCGGACGAGCAGTACTTC
TRBV9	TRBJ2-2	TRBD1	NA	CASSVVVGTGNPGELFF	TGTGCCAGCAGCGTAGTAGTCGGGACAGGGAACCCCGGGGAGCTGTTTTTT
TRBV7-3	TRBJ1-1	NA	NA	CASSSGTEAFF	TGTGCCAGCAGCTCGGGAACTGAAGCTTTCTTT
TRBV6-1	TRBJ2-3	NA	once	CASSARPYNTDTQYF	TGTGCCAGCAGTGCTAGGCCGTATAACACAGATACGCAGTATTTT
TRBV2	TRBJ1-1	NA	NA	CASSDGKGNTEAFF	TGTGCCAGCAGTGATGGTAAGGGGAACACTGAAGCTTTCTTT
TRBV18	TRBJ2-2	NA	NA	CASSPRSGEGELFF	TGTGCCAGCTCACCACGCTCCGGGGAAGGGGAGCTGTTTTTT
TRBV9	TRBJ2-7	NA	once	CASSVGPGQSEQYF	TGTGCCAGCAGCGTAGGTCCGGGTCAGAGCGAGCAGTACTTC
TRBV7-6	TRBJ1-6	NA	NA	CASSLALEESPLHF	TGTGCCAGCAGCTTAGCGCTAGAGGAATCACCCCTCCACTTT
TRBV7-2	TRBJ2-3	NA	NA	CASSSPQGTQYF	TGTGCCAGCAGCTCCCCGCAAGGTACGCAGTATTTT
TRBV28	TRBJ1-1	NA	NA	CASSPHFGRINTEAFF	TGTGCCAGCAGTCCCCACTTTGGCAGGATAAACACTGAAGCTTTCTTT
TRBV6-5	TRBJ2-3	TRBD2	NA	CASSYSLAGLTDTQYF	TGTGCCAGCAGTTACTCTCTAGCGGGCCTCACAGATACGCAGTATTTT
TRBV5-1	TRBJ2-5	TRBD1	NA	CASSWTGQETQYF	TGCGCCAGCAGCTGGACAGGTCAAGAGACCCAGTACTTC
TRBV19	TRBJ2-7	TRBD1	NA	CASSFRDRSSYEQYF	TGTGCCAGTAGTTTCCGGGACAGGAGCTCCTACGAGCAGTACTTC
TRBV5-1	TRBJ2-5	TRBD2	NA	CASSLVLAGRETQYF	TGCGCCAGCAGCTTGGTACTAGCGGGGAGGGAGACCCAGTACTTC
TRBV19	TRBJ2-1	NA	NA	CASSSGPLSYNEQFF	TGTGCCAGTAGTAGTGGGCCACTCTCCTACAATGAGCAGTTCTTC
TRBV2	TRBJ2-2	TRBD2	NA	CASSGGLAGANTGELFF	TGTGCCAGCAGTGGGGGACTAGCGGGGGCGAACACCGGGGAGCTGTTTTTT
TRBV11-2	TRBJ2-1	NA	NA	CASSPPGGLGQFF	TGTGCCAGCAGCCCCCCCGGGGGGCTCGGGCAGTTCTTC
TRBV5-1	TRBJ1-4	NA	NA	CASSLERGGNEKLFF	TGCGCCAGCAGCTTGGAAAGGGGAGGCAATGAAAAACTGTTTTTT
TRBV6-5	TRBJ2-7	TRBD1	few	CASRLTGGNEQYF	TGTGCCAGCAGGTTAACAGGGGGCAACGAGCAGTACTTC
TRBV30	TRBJ2-7	TRBD1	NA	CAGERDRGSYEQYF	TGTGCCGGGGAGAGGGACAGGGGTTCCTACGAGCAGTACTTC
TRBV28	TRBJ1-2	NA	NA	CASSLGSGNYGYTF	TGTGCCAGCAGTTTAGGGTCGGGGAACTATGGCTACACCTTC
TRBV11-2	TRBJ1-1	NA	NA	CASSLQGYTEAFF	TGTGCCAGCAGCCTACAGGGATACACTGAAGCTTTCTTT
TRBV18	TRBJ1-5	NA	NA	CASSLSGPTSLLGNQPQHF	TGTGCCAGCTCACTGTCCGGGCCGACGTCGCTCTTGGGCAATCAGCCCCAGCATTTT
TRBV5-1	TRBJ2-1	NA	NA	CASMQGGKNEQFF	TGCGCCAGCATGCAGGGGGGCAAGAATGAGCAGTTCTTC
TRBV14	TRBJ2-3	NA	NA	CASSQVGVFLSTDTQYF	TGTGCCAGCAGCCAAGTGGGAGTCTTCTTAAGCACAGATACGCAGTATTTT
TRBV27	TRBJ2-4	NA	NA	CASSLSIQGLAKNIQYF	TGTGCCAGCAGTTTATCGATCCAGGGGCTAGCCAAAAACATTCAGTACTTC
TRBV30	TRBJ2-2	NA	NA	CAWSVPLGELFF	TGTGCCTGGAGTGTACCCCTCGGGGAGCTGTTTTTT
TRBV10-1	TRBJ1-3	NA	NA	CASSESGGRRNTIYF	TGCGCCAGCAGTGAATCGGGGGGCCGGAGAAACACCATATATTTT
TRBV6-4	TRBJ1-3	NA	NA	CASSGRGPGNTIYF	TGTGCCAGCAGTGGCAGGGGTCCCGGAAACACCATATATTTT
TRBV6-6	TRBJ1-1	NA	NA	CASSYSRSHPSEAFF	TGTGCCAGCAGTTACTCGAGGTCACACCCCAGTGAAGCTTTCTTT
TRBV5-4	TRBJ1-4	NA	few	CASSLNEKLFF	TGTGCCAGCAGCCTGAACGAAAAACTGTTTTTT
TRBV2	TRBJ1-3	TRBD1	few	CASGQGGNTIYF	TGTGCCAGCGGACAGGGAGGAAACACCATATATTTT
TRBV7-2	TRBJ2-5	NA	NA	CASSLRQQETQYF	TGTGCCAGCAGCCTGAGGCAGCAAGAGACCCAGTACTTC
TRBV4-2	TRBJ1-2	NA	NA	CASSLRDPGQARGYTF	TGTGCCAGCAGCCTCAGAGATCCGGGGCAGGCGAGGGGCTACACCTTC
TRBV10-1	TRBJ2-2	TRBD2	NA	CARISSGRGEYTGELFF	TGCGCCAGGATATCTAGCGGGAGGGGGGAATACACCGGGGAGCTGTTTTTT
TRBV28	TRBJ2-1	TRBD2	NA	CASSSLRLAGEYNEQFF	TGTGCCAGCAGTTCCCTACGACTAGCGGGGGAGTACAATGAGCAGTTCTTC
TRBV30	TRBJ2-5	NA	few	CAWSVQRGLQETQYF	TGTGCCTGGAGTGTACAGCGAGGCCTCCAAGAGACCCAGTACTTC
TRBV7-9	TRBJ2-1	NA	NA	CASSTHTFRDLRYNEQFF	TGTGCCAGCAGCACACACACCTTCCGGGACCTTCGTTACAATGAGCAGTTCTTC
TRBV6-5	TRBJ2-2	TRBD2	NA	CASSWVAGYTGELFF	TGTGCCAGCAGTTGGGTAGCGGGATACACCGGGGAGCTGTTTTTT
TRBV19	TRBJ2-4	NA	NA	CASSTGDKNIQYF	TGTGCCAGTAGTACCGGGGATAAAAACATTCAGTACTTC